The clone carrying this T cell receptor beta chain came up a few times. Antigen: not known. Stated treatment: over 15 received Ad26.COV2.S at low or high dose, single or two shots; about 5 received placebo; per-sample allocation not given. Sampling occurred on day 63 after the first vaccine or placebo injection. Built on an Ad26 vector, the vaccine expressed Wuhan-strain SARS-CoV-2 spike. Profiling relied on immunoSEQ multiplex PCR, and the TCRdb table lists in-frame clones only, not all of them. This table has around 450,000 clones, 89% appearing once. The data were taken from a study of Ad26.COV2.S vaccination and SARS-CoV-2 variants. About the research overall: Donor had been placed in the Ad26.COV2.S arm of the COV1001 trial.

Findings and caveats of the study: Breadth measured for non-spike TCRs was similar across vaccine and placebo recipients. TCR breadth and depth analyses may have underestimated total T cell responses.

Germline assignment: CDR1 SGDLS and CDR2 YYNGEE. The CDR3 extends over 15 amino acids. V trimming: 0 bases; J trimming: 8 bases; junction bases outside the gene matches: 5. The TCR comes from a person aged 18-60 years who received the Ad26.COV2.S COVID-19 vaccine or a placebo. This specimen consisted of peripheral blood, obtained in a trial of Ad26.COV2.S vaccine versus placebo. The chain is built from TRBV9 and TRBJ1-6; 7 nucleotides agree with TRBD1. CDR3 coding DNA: TGTGCCAGCAGCGTAGGATACAGGGGAGATTCACCCCTCCACTTT. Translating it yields CASSVGYRGDSPLHF.